The 10 T cell receptor beta chains listed next were all sequenced from one sample in a study of control samples from healthy donors and cancer patients. Using immunoSEQ multiplex PCR, the repertoire was profiled, and TCRdb retains in-frame clones only, with some absent. The sample includes around 110,000 clones, over 75% of them seen just once. The sample taken for sequencing was PBMCs. The receptors originated from a woman aged 45-65 years with colorectal cancer.

The CDR3 loop reads CASSKSGANVLTF. The CDR3 DNA is TGTGCCAGCTCAAAGTCTGGGGCCAACGTCCTGACTTTC. The V and J genes are TRBV5-4 and TRBJ2-6; D ambiguous. The germline CDR1 and CDR2 sequences are SGHNT and YYREEE (reference sequence). With 7 bases removed from V and 1 base from J, the gap between germline ends came to 6 bases. This CDR3 has 13 amino acids. Using reference TRBV5-4 and TRBJ2-6 for the parts outside the CDR3, the full variable domain is ETGVTQSPTHLIKTRGQQVTLRCSSQSGHNTVSWYQQALGQGPQFIFQYYREEENGRGNFPPRFSGLQFPNYSSELNVNALELDDSALYLCASSKSGANVLTFGAGSRLTVL.

This chain connects TRBV9 to TRBJ2-3; TRBD2 is a possible D gene (6 bases). Looked up from germline, CDR1 is SGDLS and CDR2 is YYNGEE. The CDR3 sequence is 14 residues long. Between the trimmed V and J ends, which lost 1 base and 6 bases, there was a span of 12 bases. The CDR3 DNA is TGTGCCAGCAGCGTAACGGGAGTCTCCGATACGCAGTATTTT. It specifies CASSVTGVSDTQYF.

The chain employs TRBV5-1 and TRBJ2-6; D is uncertain. Trimming stripped 2 bases from V and 4 bases from J, with 10 bases between. The V gene's germline CDR1 is SGHRS and CDR2 YFSETQ. The CDR3 runs to 15 residues. CDR3 coding DNA: TGCGCCAGCAGCTTACCCGGCGCCGGGGCCAACGTCCTGACTTTC. It specifies CASSLPGAGANVLTF.

The chain joins TRBV5-6 to TRBJ1-3, with D hard to call. The germline V gene encodes CDR1 SGHDT and CDR2 YYEEEE. CDR3 length: 17 amino acids. V lost 4 bases and J lost 0, with 17 bases in between. CDR3 nucleotides: TGTGCCAGCAGCCGATATTTCGGTCCCAGCTCTGGAAACACCATATATTTT. This sequence encodes CASSRYFGPSSGNTIYF.

The CDR3 bases are TGTGCCAGCAGTTTTCCCGGGTCCTCAACAGATACGCAGTATTTT. Translating gives CASSFPGSSTDTQYF. The V call is TRBV6-6, the J call TRBJ2-3; D is unclear. Trimming left V 4 bases short and J 3 bases short, with 14 bases between. CDR3 size: 15 residues. Germline V gene sequence: CDR1 MNHNY, CDR2 SVGAGI (reference sequence).

The V gene is TRBV2, the J gene TRBJ2-7; the match to TRBD1 covers 7 bases. There are 14 residues in the CDR3. From germline, CDR1 is SNHLY and CDR2 FYNNEI. The V segment lost 5 bases and the J segment 5 bases; nucleotides outside the gene matches: 9. CDR3 coding DNA: TGTGCCAGCAGTACTACTCGGACAGGCAACGAGCAGTACTTC. Its translation: CASSTTRTGNEQYF. Complete variable domain (other parts from reference TRBV2 and TRBJ2-7): EPEVTQTPSHQVTQMGQEVILRCVPISNHLYFYWYRQILGQKVEFLVSFYNNEISEKSEIFDDQFSVERPDGSNFTLKIRSTKLEDSAMYFCASSTTRTGNEQYFGPGTRLTVT.

This chain uses TRBV9 with TRBJ2-7; 9 nucleotides align to TRBD2. Germline CDR1 is SGDLS and CDR2 is YYNGEE. The CDR3 runs to 14 residues. V shed 0 bases and J 6 bases; nucleotides not matched to a gene: 4. CDR3 protein: CASSVGNSGSEQYF. The CDR3 DNA reads TGTGCCAGCAGCGTAGGTAATAGCGGGAGCGAGCAGTACTTC. Looking up the rest from reference TRBV9 and TRBJ2-7 gives the full variable domain: DSGVTQTPKHLITATGQRVTLRCSPRSGDLSVYWYQQSLDQGLQFLIQYYNGEERAKGNILERFSAQQFPDLHSELNLSSLELGDSALYFCASSVGNSGSEQYFGPGTRLTVT.

This chain connects TRBV5-1 to TRBJ2-3; D remains unclear. The CDR3 contains 14 residues. Between the trimmed V and J ends, which lost 2 bases and 2 bases, there was a span of 9 bases. Germline assignment: CDR1 SGHRS and CDR2 YFSETQ. The CDR3 loop is CASSFGVYTDTQYF. In DNA form, the CDR3 reads TGCGCCAGCAGCTTTGGGGTTTACACAGATACGCAGTATTTT.

The chain carries TRBV23-1 and TRBJ2-6; 7 bases fit TRBD1. TRBV23-1 has ORF status, its function being uncertain. Unmatched junction bases numbered 8, after V lost 0 bases and J lost 0 bases. The CDR3 covers 19 residues. The DNA for the CDR3 is TGCGCCAGCAGTCAATCGGTTGACAGGGCTTACTCTGGGGCCAACGTCCTGACTTTC. Translating it yields CASSQSVDRAYSGANVLTF.

The chain combines TRBV5-1 with TRBJ1-4; D is uncertain. Germline V gives CDR1 SGHRS, CDR2 YFSETQ. The CDR3 runs to 15 residues. The V and J ends lost 4 bases and 4 bases respectively, with 14 bases between them. CDR3 sequence (DNA): TGCGCCAGCAGCCCGGAAGGACGGAGTAATGAAAAACTGTTTTTT. It yields the protein CASSPEGRSNEKLFF.